This entry lists 12 T cell receptor beta chains sequenced from one sample in a study of Graves' ophthalmopathy and Graves' hyperthyroidism. Scientists amplified the TCR beta CDR3 regions from RNA transcripts. Second-round multiplex PCR followed a first-round RT-PCR using HTBI primers. TCRdb analysed the multiplex PCR reads with MiXCR anew, one entry per CDR3 protein. The table lists over a million distinct CDR3 sequences, less than 45% of them singletons, with 11% in the top ten. The sequenced sample consisted of peripheral blood or thyroid tissue (not recorded which). All receptors come from an adult man with Graves' hyperthyroidism.

This clonotype was counted a few times. This chain joins TRBV12-3 or TRBV12-4 and TRBJ1-5; D is ambiguous. The CDR3 runs 15 residues. Trimming took 1 base from V and 5 from J, leaving 12 bases between them. The CDR3 reads CASSLGVQRYQPQHF. The DNA for the CDR3 is TGTGCCAGCAGTTTAGGGGTACAGCGATATCAGCCCCAGCATTTT.

This clonotype came up many times. The chain carries TRBV11-2 and TRBJ1-5; 7 positions agree with TRBD1. There are 15 residues in the CDR3. J lost 5 bases, V lost 3 bases, and 7 bases had no gene match. The V gene's germline CDR1 is SGHAT and CDR2 FQNNGV. The CDR3 DNA reads TGTGCCAGCAGCTTGGGAGGACAGGAGCATCAGCCCCAGCATTTT. Protein product: CASSLGGQEHQPQHF.

The chain has TRBV10-3 and TRBJ1-2, with D possibly TRBD1 on 6 matching bases. V dropped 8 bases and J dropped 5 bases, with 9 bases sitting between them. Germline V gene sequence: CDR1 ENHRY, CDR2 SYGVKD. The CDR3 runs to 11 residues. The CDR3 DNA sequence: TGTGCCATCCGGGACAAATATGGCTACACCTTC. It yields the protein CAIRDKYGYTF.

This clonotype was recorded many times. The chain is built from TRBV29-1 and TRBJ1-1, with D hard to call. Germline CDR1 reads SQVTM; CDR2 reads ANQGSEA. The CDR3 spans 11 residues. V lost 6 bases, J lost 7 bases, and 12 bases lay in between. CDR3 bases: TGCAGCGTCCCTCGGGCGGGTGAAGCTTTCTTT. Its translation: CSVPRAGEAFF.

CDR3 DNA: TGTGCCAGCAGCTTTGCGGGAGGGGAACCCGGGGCCCAGTACTTC. Translated, it gives CASSFAGGEPGAQYF. The chain carries TRBV7-2 and TRBJ2-5; 9 nucleotides match TRBD2. The CDR3 spans 15 residues. Per germline, CDR1 SGHTA and CDR2 FQGNSA. V lost 3 bases and J lost 9; bases outside the gene matches: 11.

This clonotype was counted at least ten times. The gene calls are TRBV11-2 and TRBJ1-5; D gene unclear. CDR1 is SGHAT, CDR2 FQNNGV, per germline. The CDR3 loop spans 14 amino acids. V was shortened by 1 base and J by 7 bases, with 11 bases between the two germline ends. The CDR3 region is CASSLGYEGQPQHF. In DNA form, the CDR3 reads TGTGCCAGCAGCTTAGGATACGAAGGGCAGCCCCAGCATTTT.

The chain is built from TRBV19 and TRBJ1-1; D might be TRBD1 (6 bases). CDR1 LNHDA and CDR2 SQIVND come from the germline V gene (reference sequence). The CDR3 is 13 residues long. CDR3 DNA sequence: TGTGGAACAGGGTGGCGGGGGGACACTGAAGCTTTCTTT. Translation gives CGTGWRGDTEAFF.

The chain has TRBV10-3 and TRBJ2-7; TRBD2 is a possible D gene (5 bases). Germline values: CDR1 ENHRY, CDR2 SYGVKD. Deletions cut 7 bases from V and 0 bases from J, with 10 bases between. The CDR3 runs to 13 residues. CDR3 sequence: CAIMRDGSYEQYF. CDR3 nucleotide sequence: TGTGCCATCATGAGGGATGGCTCCTACGAGCAGTACTTC.

This clonotype has at least ten counts. This chain uses TRBV20-1 with TRBJ1-3, with a tentative D call TRBD1 (5 bases). The germline V gene encodes CDR1 DFQATT and CDR2 SNEGSKA (reference sequence). This CDR3 is 12 amino acids long. Trimming removed 6 bases from V and 2 bases from J, with 8 bases in between. The CDR3 DNA reads TGCAGTGCAACAGGCACTGGAAACACCATATATTTT. Its protein product is CSATGTGNTIYF.

The V gene is TRBV6-6, the J gene TRBJ1-5; possible D gene TRBD1, 5 bases. Trimming stripped 6 bases from V and 14 bases from J, with 14 bases between. The CDR3 is 11 residues long. The germline V gene has CDR1 MNHNY and CDR2 SVGAGI (reference sequence). This CDR3 is CASRFLQVEHF. Here the CDR3 DNA reads TGTGCCAGCAGATTTTTACAGGTGGAGCATTTT.

This clonotype was seen many times. This chain joins TRBV19 and TRBJ2-2; perhaps TRBD1 as D (5 bases). CDR1 and CDR2 from the germline V gene are LNHDA and SQIVND (reference sequence). The V and J ends lost 7 bases and 5 bases respectively, with 11 bases between them. CDR3 length: 13 residues. CDR3 sequence (DNA): TGTGCCAGTATCTTAGGGGATACCGGGGAGCTGTTTTTT. It codes for CASILGDTGELFF. Together with reference TRBV19 and TRBJ2-2, the CDR3 gives the full variable domain: DGGITQSPKYLFRKEGQNVTLSCEQNLNHDAMYWYRQDPGQGLRLIYYSQIVNDFQKGDIAEGYSVSREKKESFPLTVTSAQKNPTAFYLCASILGDTGELFFGEGSRLTVL.

This clonotype was seen a handful of times. J is TRBJ2-7 and V is TRBV7-9, with 11 bases fitting TRBD1. Germline trimming cut 4 bases from V and 4 bases from J; bases unmatched to any gene: 6. In germline, CDR1 is SEHNR, CDR2 FQNEAQ (reference sequence). CDR3 length: 15 residues. The CDR3 bases are TGTGCCAGCAGCTCGTTGGGGGACAGGGGGTACGAGCAGTACTTC. Its translation is CASSSLGDRGYEQYF.